The 5 T cell receptor beta chains given below trace back to one sample, sequenced in a study of metastatic and nonmetastatic thyroid tumors. TCRdb reassembled clones from the PCR reads with MiXCR. The sample consists of roughly 93,000 clones, 9.5% to 15% of them appearing once. All patients were untreated before thyroid surgery. Sequencing used blood. These receptors originate from a female donor with papillary thyroid cancer or a benign thyroid nodule (not recorded which). Some clones in this sample may be carry-over from other donors' samples.

This clone was found many times. The chain has TRBV25-1 and TRBJ2-5, with D perhaps being TRBD1 or TRBD2 (5 bases each). The CDR3 consists of 13 residues. Trimming removed 4 bases at V and 2 bases at J, with 8 bases between. Germline V gene data show CDR1 as MGHDK and CDR2 as SYGVNS. The CDR3 nucleotides read TGTGCCAGCAGTGGGGGACCACAAGAGACCCAGTACTTC. The encoded protein is CASSGGPQETQYF.

This clone was found many times. The chain combines TRBV28 with TRBJ2-2, with 11 bases that match TRBD2. Germline CDR1 is MDHEN and CDR2 is SYDVKM. The junction had 11 bases not matched to a gene; V was cut back by 4 bases and J by 4 bases. This CDR3 spans 18 amino acids. The CDR3 sequence: CASSSPTTSGAITGELFF. In DNA, the CDR3 is TGTGCCAGCAGTTCACCTACGACTAGCGGGGCGATCACCGGGGAGCTGTTTTTT.

This clone was observed at least ten times. The sample holds other DNA sequences that translate to the same CDR3. The chain employs TRBV5-1 and TRBJ1-6; TRBD1 matches 11 bases. The germline CDR1 and CDR2 sequences are SGHRS and YFSETQ. The junction had 5 bases not matched to a gene; V was cut back by 0 bases and J by 9 bases. The CDR3 has 16 residues. CDR3 loop: CASSLGTGGWSSPLHF. CDR3 nucleotide sequence: TGCGCCAGCAGCTTGGGGACAGGGGGCTGGAGTTCACCCCTCCACTTT.

This clone appeared many times. J is TRBJ1-1 and V is TRBV15; D not resolved. Trimming removed 0 bases at V and 0 bases at J, with 5 bases between. Per the germline V gene, CDR1 is LNHNV and CDR2 is YYDKDF (reference sequence). The length of the CDR3 is 14 residues. CDR3 sequence (DNA): TGTGCCACCAGCAGAGAGGGAGTGAACACTGAAGCTTTCTTT. Protein: CATSREGVNTEAFF.

This clone was observed many times. This sequence joins TRBV14 and TRBJ1-1; D is unclear. CDR3 size: 13 residues. Deletions cut 0 bases from V and 11 bases from J, with 13 bases between. Germline assignment: CDR1 SGHDN and CDR2 FVKESK. The CDR3 sequence: CASSQDRRSGAFF. For the CDR3, the DNA is TGTGCCAGCAGCCAAGATAGGCGGTCCGGGGCTTTCTTT. The whole variable domain, remainder taken from reference TRBV14 and TRBJ1-1, is EAGVTQFPSHSVIEKGQTVTLRCDPISGHDNLYWYRRVMGKEIKFLLHFVKESKQDESGMPNNRFLAERTGGTYSTLKVQPAELEDSGVYFCASSQDRRSGAFFGQGTRLTVV.